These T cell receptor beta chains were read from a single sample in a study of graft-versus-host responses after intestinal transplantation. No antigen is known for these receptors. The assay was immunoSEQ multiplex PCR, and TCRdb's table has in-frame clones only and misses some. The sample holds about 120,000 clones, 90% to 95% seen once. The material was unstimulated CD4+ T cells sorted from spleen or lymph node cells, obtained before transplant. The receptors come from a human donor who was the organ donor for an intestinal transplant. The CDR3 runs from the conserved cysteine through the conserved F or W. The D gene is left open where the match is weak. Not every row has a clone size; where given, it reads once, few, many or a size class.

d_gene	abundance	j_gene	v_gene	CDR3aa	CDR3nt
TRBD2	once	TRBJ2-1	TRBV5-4	CASSLGLAGNEQFF	TGTGCCAGCAGCTTGGGACTAGCGGGGAATGAGCAGTTCTTC
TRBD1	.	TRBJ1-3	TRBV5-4	CASSLSGTGLDTIYF	TGTGCCAGCAGCCTCTCCGGGACAGGGTTGGACACCATATATTTT
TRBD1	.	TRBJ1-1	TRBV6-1	CASSIGTGNTEAFF	TGTGCCAGCAGTATCGGGACAGGGAACACTGAAGCTTTCTTT
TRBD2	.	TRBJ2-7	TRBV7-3	CASSLDGSSGSPYEQYF	TGTGCCAGCAGCTTAGACGGGAGTAGCGGGAGCCCCTACGAGCAGTACTTC
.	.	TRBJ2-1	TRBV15	CATSRDLRLVADEQFF	TGTGCCACCAGCAGAGATCTCAGACTAGTTGCGGATGAGCAGTTCTTC
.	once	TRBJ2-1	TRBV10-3	CAISSLANEQFF	TGTGCCATCAGTTCACTTGCCAATGAGCAGTTCTTC
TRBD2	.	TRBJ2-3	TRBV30	CAWSSHVAGGTDTQYF	TGTGCCTGGAGTTCTCATGTAGCGGGGGGCACAGATACGCAGTATTTT
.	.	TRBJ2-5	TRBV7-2	CASSLRWSTGETQYF	TGTGCCAGCAGCTTAAGGTGGTCGACGGGGGAGACCCAGTACTTC
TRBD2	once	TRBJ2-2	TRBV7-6	CASSSSSGRAFGGELFF	TGTGCCAGCAGTTCAAGTAGCGGGAGGGCCTTCGGCGGGGAGCTGTTTTTT
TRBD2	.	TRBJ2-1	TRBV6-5	CASSGRLAGGYEQFF	TGTGCCAGCAGTGGTCGACTAGCGGGAGGCTATGAGCAGTTCTTC
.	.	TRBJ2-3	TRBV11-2	CASSLDSLATDTQYF	TGTGCCAGCAGCTTAGATTCCTTAGCGACAGATACGCAGTATTTT
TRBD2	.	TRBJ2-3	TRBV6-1	CASTMLAASTDTQYF	TGTGCCAGCACCATGCTAGCGGCCAGCACAGATACGCAGTATTTT
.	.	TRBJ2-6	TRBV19	CASSIAGANVLTF	TGTGCCAGTAGTATAGCTGGGGCCAACGTCCTGACTTTC
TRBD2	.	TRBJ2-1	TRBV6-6	CASSYGGSSSYNEQFF	TGTGCCAGCAGTTATGGCGGGAGTTCTTCCTACAATGAGCAGTTCTTC
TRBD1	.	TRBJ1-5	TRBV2	CASSGQGHGNQPQHF	TGTGCCAGCAGTGGACAGGGGCACGGCAATCAGCCCCAGCATTTT
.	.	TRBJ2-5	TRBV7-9	CASSLGGGIQYF	TGTGCCAGCAGCTTAGGCGGCGGGATTCAGTACTTC
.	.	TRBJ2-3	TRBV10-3	CAISESRRGTDTQYF	TGTGCCATCAGTGAGTCGCGGCGGGGCACAGATACGCAGTATTTT
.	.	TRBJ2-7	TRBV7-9	CASTQGEDYYEQYF	TGTGCCAGCACCCAGGGGGAGGACTACTACGAGCAGTACTTC
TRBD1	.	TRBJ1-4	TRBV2	CASSDGTGNEKLFF	TGTGCCAGCAGTGATGGGACAGGGAATGAAAAACTGTTTTTT
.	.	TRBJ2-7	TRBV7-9	CASSLVLFSEQYF	TGTGCCAGCAGCTTAGTGCTGTTTTCCGAGCAGTACTTC
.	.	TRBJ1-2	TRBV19	CASNTYYGYTF	TGTGCCAGTAACACTTACTATGGCTACACCTTC
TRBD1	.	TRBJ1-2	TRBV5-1	CASSLTGGSGYTF	TGCGCCAGCAGCTTGACAGGGGGCAGTGGCTACACCTTC
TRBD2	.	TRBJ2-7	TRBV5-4	CASSLNSGTYEQYF	TGTGCCAGCAGCTTGAATAGCGGGACCTACGAGCAGTACTTC
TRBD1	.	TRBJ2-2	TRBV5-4	CASGQENTGELFF	TGTGCCAGCGGACAGGAGAACACCGGGGAGCTGTTTTTT
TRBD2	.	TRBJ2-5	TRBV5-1	CASSREVGSQETQYF	TGCGCCAGCAGCCGGGAGGTGGGCAGTCAAGAGACCCAGTACTTC
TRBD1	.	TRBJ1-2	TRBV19	CASSIAGQFNYGYTF	TGTGCCAGTAGTATAGCGGGACAGTTTAACTATGGCTACACCTTC
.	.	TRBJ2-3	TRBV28	CASSTRRHSTDTQYF	TGTGCCAGCAGTACGAGGCGACATAGCACAGATACGCAGTATTTT
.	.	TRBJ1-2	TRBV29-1	CSAEREVALANYGYTF	TGCAGCGCCGAGCGGGAGGTAGCCCTAGCTAACTATGGCTACACCTTC
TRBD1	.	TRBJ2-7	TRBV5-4	CASSQSGTGHEQYF	TGTGCCAGCAGCCAGTCCGGGACAGGGCACGAGCAGTACTTC
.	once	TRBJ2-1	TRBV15	CATSIRQARIYNEQFF	TGTGCCACCAGCATCAGACAGGCCCGAATTTACAATGAGCAGTTCTTC